This TCR beta chain was observed in a study of blood T cell repertoires in COVID-19 (dated by TCRdb to about 2020). For the wider study: Samples from collaborators originated in the United States, Italy and Spain and spanned both the acute and convalescent phases of COVID-19. The prospective study material was composed of cDNA or gDNA derived from T cells, B-cell-depleted T cells, or PBMCs. Deeply sampled blood TCRbeta repertoires from subjects exposed to, actively infected with, or recovered from COVID-19 were included in the dataset. The repertoires were released in a freely available public database intended as a resource for research on the immune response to SARS-CoV-2. The samples were drawn from two sources: the first 160 participants of the ongoing ImmuneRACE study, and over 950 subjects contributed by 6 global collaborators. A de-identified subject ID, COVID-19 status, age in years and sex were almost always included in the sample metadata. HLA class I and class II types, where available, came from metadata supplied by the sample provider rather than from assay-based typing. Findings and caveats that apply to the study as a whole: The amount of clinical and demographic metadata varied by source and participant and was provided uncurated.

About this clone: What antigen it recognizes has not been identified. Base qualities are not recorded, but no much larger clone differs from it by a single base.

In Seattle, one collaborating source enrolled patients while the infection was active and tracked those patients longitudinally over the course of disease. Collaborating institutions collected whole blood in K2EDTA tubes following their own protocols. For TCRbeta analysis, collaborator samples were shipped as frozen whole blood, as isolated PBMCs, or as DNA extracted from either sample type. The trim is 2 bases for V and 3 bases for J, with a gap of 7 bases between the germline ends. The CDR1 and CDR2 encoded by the germline V gene are SGHTA and FQGNSA. The CDR3 numbers 13 residues from cysteine through phenylalanine. The CDR3 DNA has 39 bases and is translated from base 1. The immunoSEQ Assay, a bias-controlled multiplex PCR, was used to amplify TCRbeta CDR3 regions from genomic DNA. On the authors' methods: The number of nucleated cells in each sample was estimated from the amplification of reference gene primers within the assay. To quantify the absolute abundance of each unique TCRbeta CDR3 rearrangement, sequence reads were collapsed and filtered. For each sample, productive Simpson clonality was calculated by taking the square root of Simpson's diversity index across productive rearrangements. TCRdb retrieved this table from immuneACCESS and kept in-frame rearrangements only. Not all clones are present; in checked studies, unresolved V genes account for under half, and no reason is known for the remainder. V and J calls and clone size are given by that table; D and trimming were obtained from the DNA. The sample table lists 440,000 or so clones, 70% to 90% of them with a count of one. The ten top clones hold 1.5% to 1.9% of the sample.

The chain uses TRBV7-2 and TRBJ2-5; D gene: possibly TRBD1, on 6 matching bases. The source of this sequence is a woman aged 40 to 50 with COVID-19, enrolled during active disease. Sample: peripheral blood. The CDR3 reads CASSLTGKETQYF. The nucleotide sequence reads TGTGCCAGCAGCTTAACAGGGAAAGAGACCCAGTACTTC.